The clone carrying this TCR beta chain appeared a few times. Its antigen is not known. Compared with germline, one end of the junction differs, possibly owing to a read error. CDR1 is SEHNR, CDR2 FQNEAQ, per germline (reference sequence). This CDR3 is built from 12 residues. This record comes from a study of early T cells in non-severe SARS-CoV-2 infection. For the study at large: Chains from this unsorted whole-blood bulk RNA could not be paired.

Unique molecular identifier tags were affixed to discrete cDNA molecules. TCRdb passed the 5' RACE reads through MiXCR, listing each CDR3 protein once. The table shows about 100,000 distinct CDR3 sequences, with 13% occurring only once. Findings and caveats of the study: Lookups in VDJdb leaned toward anti-spike CD8 responses and missed private and CD4 specificities.

The sample taken for sequencing was whole blood. The genes are TRBV7-9 and TRBJ2-1; the match to TRBD2 covers 14 bases. This clonotype was sampled from an adult who was a healthcare worker with PCR-confirmed SARS-CoV-2 infection or an uninfected control (not recorded which). The DNA of the CDR3 is TGTGCCAGCAGCCAAGGACTAGCGGGGGGTATCTTC. Its translation: CASSQGLAGGIF.